Shown below are 5 T cell receptor beta chains from a single sample sequenced in a study of somatic mutations in cytotoxic T cells in rheumatoid arthritis. Method: immunoSEQ multiplex PCR; TCRdb's copy keeps in-frame clones and lacks some. The sample records about 20,000 clones, around four fifths being singletons. Material: CD8+ T cells sorted from blood. These receptors came from an adult with rheumatoid arthritis.

The chain recombines TRBV9 with TRBJ1-3, with a tentative D call TRBD1 (6 bases). The CDR3 contains 18 residues. V lost 3 bases, J lost 3 bases, and 22 bases lay in between. Germline V CDR1 and CDR2: SGDLS, YYNGEE. The CDR3 DNA reads as TGTGCCAGCAGCGGACGAGGTCGACGGGGGGGCCTTGGAAACACCATATATTTT. It encodes CASSGRGRRGGLGNTIYF.

The chain links TRBV27 to TRBJ2-7; perhaps TRBD2 as D (6 bases). The V gene lost 7 bases and the J gene lost 0 bases, with 19 bases spanning the gap. This CDR3 is 16 amino acids long. Germline CDR1 and CDR2: MNHEY and SMNVEV (reference sequence). The CDR3 DNA follows: TGTGCCAGCACCCCTAGCGTAGGGTTTCTCTCCTACGAGCAGTACTTC. This gives the protein CASTPSVGFLSYEQYF.

This clone was seen only a few times. J is TRBJ1-4 and V is TRBV9; D gene unclear. Trimming cost V 0 bases and J 8 bases, with 11 bases left between them. In germline, CDR1 is SGDLS, CDR2 YYNGEE. The CDR3 covers 14 residues. The CDR3 DNA reads TGTGCCAGCAGCGTAGGGGCGAATAAGGAAAAACTGTTTTTT. Translated, it gives CASSVGANKEKLFF.

The V call is TRBV29-1, the J call TRBJ2-6, with D unclear. CDR3 length equals 14 residues. Trimming cost V 2 bases and J 4 bases, with 9 bases left between them. The V gene's germline CDR1 is SQVTM and CDR2 ANQGSEA. CDR3 loop: CSVEPAEGANVLTF. The CDR3 DNA is TGCAGCGTTGAACCCGCGGAAGGGGCCAACGTCCTGACTTTC.

V gene TRBV5-4 combines with J gene TRBJ2-3; the match to TRBD1 covers 7 bases. The length of the CDR3 is 15 residues. The V gene's germline CDR1 is SGHNT and CDR2 YYREEE (reference sequence). V was clipped by 3 bases and J by 0 bases; unmatched bases: 4. DNA for the CDR3: TGTGCCAGCAGCTACAGGGGTCTGAGCACAGATACGCAGTATTTT. Translating gives CASSYRGLSTDTQYF.